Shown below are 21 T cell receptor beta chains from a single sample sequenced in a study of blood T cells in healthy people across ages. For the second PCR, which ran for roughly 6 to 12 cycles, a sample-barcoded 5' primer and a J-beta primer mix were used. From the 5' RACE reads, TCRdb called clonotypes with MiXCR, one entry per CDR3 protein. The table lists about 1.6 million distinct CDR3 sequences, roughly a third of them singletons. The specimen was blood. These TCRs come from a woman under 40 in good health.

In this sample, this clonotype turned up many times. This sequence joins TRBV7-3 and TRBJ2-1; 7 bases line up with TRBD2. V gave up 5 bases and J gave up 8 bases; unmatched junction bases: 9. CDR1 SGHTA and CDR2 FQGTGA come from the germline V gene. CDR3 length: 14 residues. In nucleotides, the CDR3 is TGTGCCAGCAGCCCGGGACTACCTGGGGATGAGCAGTTCTTC. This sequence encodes CASSPGLPGDEQFF.

In DNA, the CDR3 is TGTGCCACCAGCAGAGACAGGAGCGAGCAGTACTTC. This translates into CATSRDRSEQYF. The rearrangement links TRBV15 to TRBJ2-7, with unresolved D. V lost 0 bases, J lost 6 bases, and 6 bases lay in between. Germline V CDR1 and CDR2: LNHNV, YYDKDF (reference sequence). This CDR3 has 12 amino acids.

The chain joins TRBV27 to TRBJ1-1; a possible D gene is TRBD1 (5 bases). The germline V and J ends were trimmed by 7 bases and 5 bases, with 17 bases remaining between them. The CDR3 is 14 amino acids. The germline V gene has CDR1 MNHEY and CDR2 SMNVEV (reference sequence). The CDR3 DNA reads TGTGCCAGCAATTGGCGGGGGTCAATAACTGAAGCTTTCTTT. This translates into CASNWRGSITEAFF.

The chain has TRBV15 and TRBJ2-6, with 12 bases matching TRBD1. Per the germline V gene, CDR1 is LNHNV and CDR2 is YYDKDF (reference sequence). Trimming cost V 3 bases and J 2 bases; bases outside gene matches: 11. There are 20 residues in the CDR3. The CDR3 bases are TGTGCCACCAGCAGGTTGGGTCCGGGACAGGGGGCCGCTGGGGCCAACGTCCTGACTTTC. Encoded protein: CATSRLGPGQGAAGANVLTF. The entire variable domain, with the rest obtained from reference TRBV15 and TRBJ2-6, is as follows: DAMVIQNPRYQVTQFGKPVTLSCSQTLNHNVMYWYQQKSSQAPKLLFHYYDKDFNNEADTPDNFQSRRPNTSFCFLDIRSPGLGDTAMYLCATSRLGPGQGAAGANVLTFGAGSRLTVL.

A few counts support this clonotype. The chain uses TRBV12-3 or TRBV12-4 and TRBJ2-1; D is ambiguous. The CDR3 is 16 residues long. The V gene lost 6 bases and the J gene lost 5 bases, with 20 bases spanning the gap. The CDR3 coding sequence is TGTGCCAGCAGCTACGGACCCAACCCCTGGGACAATGAGCAGTTCTTC. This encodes CASSYGPNPWDNEQFF.

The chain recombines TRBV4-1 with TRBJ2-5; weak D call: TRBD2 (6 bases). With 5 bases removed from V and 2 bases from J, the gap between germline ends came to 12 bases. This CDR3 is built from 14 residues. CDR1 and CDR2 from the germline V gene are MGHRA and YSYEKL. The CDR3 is CASSARDSQETQYF. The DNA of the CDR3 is TGCGCCAGCAGCGCTCGGGACTCGCAAGAGACCCAGTACTTC.

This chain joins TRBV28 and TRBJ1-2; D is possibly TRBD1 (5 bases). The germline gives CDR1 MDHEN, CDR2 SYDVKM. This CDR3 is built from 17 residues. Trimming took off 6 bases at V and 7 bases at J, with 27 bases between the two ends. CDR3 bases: TGTGCCAGCAGGGATACTCTTTGGGGGGATCAAATCGCTGGCTACACCTTC. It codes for CASRDTLWGDQIAGYTF.

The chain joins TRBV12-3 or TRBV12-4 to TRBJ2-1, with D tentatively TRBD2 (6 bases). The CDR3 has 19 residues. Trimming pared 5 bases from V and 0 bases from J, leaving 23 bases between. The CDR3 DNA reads TGTGCCAGCAGTCCAGGGACTTTCTATGGACGAGTCTCCTACAATGAGCAGTTCTTC. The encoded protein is CASSPGTFYGRVSYNEQFF.

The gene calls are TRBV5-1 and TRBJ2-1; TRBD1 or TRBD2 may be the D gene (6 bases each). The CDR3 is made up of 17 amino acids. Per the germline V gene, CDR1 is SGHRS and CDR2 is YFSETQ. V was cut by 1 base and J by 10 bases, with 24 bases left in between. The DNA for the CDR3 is TGCGCCAGCAGCTTGTTTGGATCAGGAGGGGGAGCTCGGGAGCAGTTCTTC. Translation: CASSLFGSGGGAREQFF.

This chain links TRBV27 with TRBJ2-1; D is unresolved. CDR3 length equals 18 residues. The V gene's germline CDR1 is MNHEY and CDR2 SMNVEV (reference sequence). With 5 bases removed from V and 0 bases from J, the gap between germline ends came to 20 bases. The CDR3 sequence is CASSPLPQPESSYNEQFF. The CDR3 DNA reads TGTGCCAGCAGTCCGCTCCCCCAACCGGAGAGCTCCTACAATGAGCAGTTCTTC.

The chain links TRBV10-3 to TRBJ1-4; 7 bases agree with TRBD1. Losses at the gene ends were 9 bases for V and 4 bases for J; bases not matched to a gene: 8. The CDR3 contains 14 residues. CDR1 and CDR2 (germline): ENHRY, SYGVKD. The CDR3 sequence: CAIGPGQSNEKLFF. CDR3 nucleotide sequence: TGTGCCATAGGGCCGGGACAGAGTAATGAAAAACTGTTTTTT.

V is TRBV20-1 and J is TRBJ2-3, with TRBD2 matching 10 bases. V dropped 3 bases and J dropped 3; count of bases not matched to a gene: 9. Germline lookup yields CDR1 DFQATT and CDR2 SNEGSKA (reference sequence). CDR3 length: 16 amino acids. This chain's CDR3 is CSASGGLAGVTDTQYF. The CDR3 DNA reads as TGCAGTGCTAGTGGGGGTCTAGCGGGAGTGACAGATACGCAGTATTTT.

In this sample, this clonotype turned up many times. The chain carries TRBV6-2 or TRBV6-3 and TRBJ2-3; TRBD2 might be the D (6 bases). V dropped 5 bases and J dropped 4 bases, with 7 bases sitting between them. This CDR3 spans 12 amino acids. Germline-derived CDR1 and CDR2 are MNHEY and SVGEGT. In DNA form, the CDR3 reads TGTGCCAGCAGTGGAGGGTCAGATACGCAGTATTTT. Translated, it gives CASSGGSDTQYF.

DNA of the CDR3: TGTGCCTGGAGGGCGACTAGCGGGAGGGCCCAAGAGCAGTTCTTC. Translation gives CAWRATSGRAQEQFF. The genes are TRBV30 and TRBJ2-1; 14 bases agree with TRBD2. This CDR3 comprises 15 residues. Germline V gives CDR1 GTSNPN, CDR2 SVGIG (reference sequence). Germline trimming cut 3 bases from V and 10 bases from J; bases unmatched to any gene: 8.

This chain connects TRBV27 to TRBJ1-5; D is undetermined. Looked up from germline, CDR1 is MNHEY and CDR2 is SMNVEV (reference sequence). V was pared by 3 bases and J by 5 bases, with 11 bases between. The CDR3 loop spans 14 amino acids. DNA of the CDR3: TGTGCCAGCAGTTTTGCCGTGGACTATCAGCCCCAGCATTTT. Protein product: CASSFAVDYQPQHF.

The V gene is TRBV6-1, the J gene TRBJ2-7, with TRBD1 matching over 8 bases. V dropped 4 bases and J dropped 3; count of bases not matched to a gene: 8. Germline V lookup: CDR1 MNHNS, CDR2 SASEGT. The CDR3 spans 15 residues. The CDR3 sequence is CASSAQTGEHYEQYF. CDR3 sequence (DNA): TGTGCCAGCAGTGCCCAGACAGGGGAACACTACGAGCAGTACTTC.

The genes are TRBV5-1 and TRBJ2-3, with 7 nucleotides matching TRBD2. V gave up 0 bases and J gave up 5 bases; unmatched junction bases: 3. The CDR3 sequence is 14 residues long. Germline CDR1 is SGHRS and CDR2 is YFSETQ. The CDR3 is CASSLEGRGDTQYF. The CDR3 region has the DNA TGCGCCAGCAGCTTGGAAGGGAGGGGAGATACGCAGTATTTT.

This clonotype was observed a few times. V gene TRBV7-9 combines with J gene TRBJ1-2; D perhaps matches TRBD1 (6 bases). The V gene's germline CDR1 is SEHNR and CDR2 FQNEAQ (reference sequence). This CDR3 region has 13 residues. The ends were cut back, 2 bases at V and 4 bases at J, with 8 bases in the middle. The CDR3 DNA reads TGTGCCAGCAGCTTACAGGGGATCTATGGCTACACCTTC. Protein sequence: CASSLQGIYGYTF. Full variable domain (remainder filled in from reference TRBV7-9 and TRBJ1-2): DTGVSQNPRHKITKRGQNVTFRCDPISEHNRLYWYRQTLGQGPEFLTYFQNEAQLEKSRLLSDRFSAERPKGSFSTLEIQRTEQGDSAMYLCASSLQGIYGYTFGSGTRLTVV.

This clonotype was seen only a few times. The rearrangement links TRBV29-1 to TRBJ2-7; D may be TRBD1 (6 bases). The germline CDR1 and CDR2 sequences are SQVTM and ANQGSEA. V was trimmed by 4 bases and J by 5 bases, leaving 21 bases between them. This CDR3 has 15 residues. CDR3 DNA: TGCAGCGTTGTCGCCCGCTTAGGCAGGGGCAACGAGCAGTACTTC. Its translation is CSVVARLGRGNEQYF.

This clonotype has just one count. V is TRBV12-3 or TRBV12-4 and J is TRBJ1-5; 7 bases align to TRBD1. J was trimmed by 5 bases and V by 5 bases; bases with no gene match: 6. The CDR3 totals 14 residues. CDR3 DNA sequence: TGTGCCAGCAGTCTGGACAGGATTGATCAGCCCCAGCATTTT. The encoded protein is CASSLDRIDQPQHF.

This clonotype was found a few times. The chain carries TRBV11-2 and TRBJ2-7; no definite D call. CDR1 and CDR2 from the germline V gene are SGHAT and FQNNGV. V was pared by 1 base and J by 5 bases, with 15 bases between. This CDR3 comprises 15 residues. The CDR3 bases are TGTGCCAGCAGCTTAGTGGGTTCGCTCTTCCACGAGCAGTACTTC. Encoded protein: CASSLVGSLFHEQYF.